The source of this T cell receptor (beta chain) is a study of shared clonotypes between healthy human individuals. The overall study: Three CD4 naive, three CD4 memory, two CD8 naive and one CD8 memory plate were used per donor.

CDR1 is SGHKS, CDR2 YYEKEE, per germline (reference sequence). V was cut by 2 bases and J by 6 bases, with 8 bases left in between. This CDR3 is built from 13 residues. With regard to this clone: Its specificity is unknown.

The method was immunoSEQ multiplex PCR; TCRdb's version includes in-frame clones alone and lacks a portion of them. This sample has about 600,000 clones, with almost 97% found just once. General study points: It was observed that 4% to 6% of naive CD4 clonotypes were shared across several donors.

The source of this sequence is a woman under 40 in good health. The sequenced material came from naive CD4+ T cells sorted from blood. Subset noted: CD45RA+ positively selected. The chain employs TRBV5-5 and TRBJ2-2, with D tentatively TRBD1 (6 bases). CDR3 sequence: CASSLQGSGELFF. The CDR3 coding sequence is TGTGCCAGCAGCTTACAGGGATCCGGGGAGCTGTTTTTT.